These T cell receptor beta chains were read from a single sample in a study of STAT5B mutations in CD4+ large granular lymphocyte leukemia. TCRdb's table, derived via immunoSEQ multiplex PCR, lists solely in-frame clones and lacks some. Of 45,000 to 55,000 clones detected, around 70% appear once; the ten largest clones hold more than 1.5%. Sequencing was carried out using CD4+ T cells from blood buffy coats. The receptor set was obtained from a human donor in good health. Each CDR3 is given with its conserved first and last residue. The D gene is left open where the match is weak. Size values are once, few and many counts, or a class for expanded clones, and some rows have none.

>NA|TRBV11-3|NA|TRBJ1-6|15
TGTGCCAGCAGCGAGACCCCCCTCTTTCCTTCACCCCTCCACTTT
CASSETPLFPSPLHF
>NA|TRBV15|NA|TRBJ1-4|14
TGTGCCACCAGCAGAGGCGGTGACGCTGAAAAACTGTTTTTT
CATSRGGDAEKLFF
>NA|TRBV7-9|NA|TRBJ2-3|17
TGTGCCAGCAGCCCCGGCATTAGGACAGCCAACACAGATACGCAGTATTTT
CASSPGIRTANTDTQYF
>NA|TRBV29-1|NA|TRBJ1-2|11
TGCAGCTTTGGGTCCGGAGATGGCTACACCTTC
CSFGSGDGYTF
>NA|TRBV19|TRBD2|TRBJ2-7|15
TGTGCCAGTAGATCGCCGGGAGGGAACCCCTACGAGCAGTACTTC
CASRSPGGNPYEQYF
>few|TRBV5-8|NA|TRBJ1-1|13
TGTGCCAGCGTACAACAGGGTGACACTGAAGCTTTCTTT
CASVQQGDTEAFF
>NA|TRBV10-3|TRBD2|TRBJ2-5|14
TGTGCCGCACGCGGCAGCGGGGGAACTGAGACCCAGTACTTC
CAARGSGGTETQYF
>NA|TRBV7-9|NA|TRBJ1-1|14
TGTGCCAGCAGCTTATCATCCGCGGACACTGAAGCTTTCTTT
CASSLSSADTEAFF
>few|TRBV7-9|NA|TRBJ2-5|16
TGTGCCAGCAGGCCTCCGGGCGGGGAGACACAAGAGACCCAGTACTTC
CASRPPGGETQETQYF
>NA|TRBV19|TRBD1|TRBJ2-7|14
TGTGCCAGTAGTAGAGGACAGGGTGGCAGCGAGCAGTACTTC
CASSRGQGGSEQYF
>NA|TRBV28|TRBD1|TRBJ1-6|16
TGTGCCAGCAGTTCTCCCCCGGGACAGGGTTTTTCACCCCTCCACTTT
CASSSPPGQGFSPLHF
>NA|TRBV5-3|TRBD2|TRBJ2-3|15
TGTGCCAGAAGACTAGCGGGGGGGTCAACAGATACGCAGTATTTT
CARRLAGGSTDTQYF
>once|TRBV30|NA|TRBJ1-2|13
TGTGCCTGGAGTAACAGGGTAAATGAAGGCTACACCTTC
CAWSNRVNEGYTF
>NA|TRBV6-1|TRBD1|TRBJ1-1|13
TGTGCCAGCACGGGGACAGGGAACACTGAAGCTTTCTTT
CASTGTGNTEAFF
>NA|TRBV7-2|TRBD1|TRBJ2-7|14
TGTGCCAGCAGCCGCGACAGGGCAACCTACGAGCAGTACTTC
CASSRDRATYEQYF
>NA|TRBV7-2|NA|TRBJ1-1|13
TGTGCCAGCACTAGGGCTGACAACACTGAAGCTTTCTTT
CASTRADNTEAFF
>NA|TRBV6-5|NA|TRBJ1-3|13
TGTGCCAGCAGTCCCCGGGTGAGAAACACCATATATTTT
CASSPRVRNTIYF
>NA|TRBV7-2|TRBD1|TRBJ2-1|15
TGTGCCAGCAGCTTAGCGACAGGGGGTTACAATGAGCAGTTCTTC
CASSLATGGYNEQFF
>NA|TRBV20-1|NA|TRBJ1-4|10
TGCAGTGCTACAAATGAAAAACTGTTTTTT
CSATNEKLFF
>NA|TRBV10-3|TRBD1|TRBJ2-3|14
TGTGCCATCAGTGAATCGACAGGGACAGATACGCAGTATTTT
CAISESTGTDTQYF
>few|TRBV18|NA|TRBJ2-1|17
TGTGCCAGCTCACCACCGTTTAGCGGTAGCTCCTACAATGAGCAGTTCTTC
CASSPPFSGSSYNEQFF
>NA|TRBV30|TRBD1|TRBJ2-1|18
TGTGCCTGGAATCGGTTTACGACACCGGGACAGGGACGCAATGAGCAGTTCTTC
CAWNRFTTPGQGRNEQFF
>NA|TRBV19|TRBD2|TRBJ2-3|17
TGTGCCACCACGACTAGCGGGGGAAATTGGGGCACAGATACGCAGTATTTT
CATTTSGGNWGTDTQYF
>NA|TRBV28|NA|TRBJ1-1|17
TGTGCCAGCAGTTTAGTTCCGGGGGCGGGATGGGACACTGAAGCTTTCTTT
CASSLVPGAGWDTEAFF
>NA|TRBV5-5|NA|TRBJ2-5|14
TGTGCCAGCACCCTAGGACGGGTTCAAGAGACCCAGTACTTC
CASTLGRVQETQYF
>NA|TRBV5-1|NA|TRBJ2-5|14
TGCGCCAGCAGCTCCGGGTACGACCCGGAGACCCAGTACTTC
CASSSGYDPETQYF
>NA|TRBV9|NA|TRBJ2-2|14
TGTGCCAGCAGCGTAGGTTGGCAGACCGGGGAGCTGTTTTTT
CASSVGWQTGELFF